Listed below are T cell receptor beta chains from one sample, sequenced in a study of cytomegalovirus exposure and HLA in healthy donors. Some clones are missing from TCRdb's copy, which holds only in-frame ones; the method was immunoSEQ multiplex PCR. Of 55,000 to 70,000 clones listed, 70% to 80% are singletons. What was sequenced was PBMCs. The source of these receptors is a woman aged 55-70 years in good health and CMV-seropositive. Both conserved end residues are part of each CDR3. Each record gives: D gene, J gene, V gene, clone size, CDR3 protein, CDR3 DNA. A D gene is named only where the DNA matches it firmly. The size field is filled for only some rows; it gives once, few, many or a size class.

D gene: .; J gene: TRBJ2-3; V gene: TRBV5-8; clone size: .; CDR3 protein: CASSRGGSTDTQYF; CDR3 DNA: TGTGCCAGCAGCAGGGGTGGGAGCACAGATACGCAGTATTTT
D gene: TRBD1; J gene: TRBJ1-1; V gene: TRBV2; clone size: .; CDR3 protein: CASTPGTASSNTEAFF; CDR3 DNA: TGTGCCAGCACCCCCGGGACAGCTTCTTCGAACACTGAAGCTTTCTTT
D gene: TRBD2; J gene: TRBJ2-3; V gene: TRBV4-3; clone size: .; CDR3 protein: CASSQDVSGGPDTQYF; CDR3 DNA: TGCGCCAGCAGCCAAGATGTGAGCGGGGGGCCAGATACGCAGTATTTT
D gene: .; J gene: TRBJ1-1; V gene: TRBV6-5; clone size: once; CDR3 protein: CASRPGTMNTEAFF; CDR3 DNA: TGTGCCAGCAGACCCGGGACAATGAACACTGAAGCTTTCTTT
D gene: .; J gene: TRBJ2-7; V gene: TRBV11-2; clone size: .; CDR3 protein: CASSLVGGTTEQYF; CDR3 DNA: TGTGCCAGCAGCTTAGTAGGAGGGACGACCGAGCAGTACTTC
D gene: TRBD1; J gene: TRBJ2-7; V gene: TRBV19; clone size: .; CDR3 protein: CASTKSRDRGNEQYF; CDR3 DNA: TGTGCCAGTACCAAAAGCCGGGACAGGGGGAACGAGCAGTACTTC
D gene: TRBD1; J gene: TRBJ1-1; V gene: TRBV2; clone size: many; CDR3 protein: CASSQQGARGTEAFF; CDR3 DNA: TGTGCCAGCAGCCAACAGGGGGCGCGTGGCACTGAAGCTTTCTTT
D gene: TRBD1; J gene: TRBJ2-5; V gene: TRBV4-3; clone size: .; CDR3 protein: CASSDTGTGRGETQYF; CDR3 DNA: TGCGCCAGCAGCGACACCGGGACAGGGAGAGGAGAGACCCAGTACTTC
D gene: .; J gene: TRBJ2-1; V gene: TRBV6-5; clone size: .; CDR3 protein: CASTYVRGYEQFF; CDR3 DNA: TGTGCCAGCACCTATGTCAGGGGATATGAGCAGTTCTTC
D gene: .; J gene: TRBJ2-3; V gene: TRBV5-4; clone size: .; CDR3 protein: CASSLYGEHATQYF; CDR3 DNA: TGTGCCAGCAGCTTGTACGGGGAGCACGCTACGCAGTATTTT
D gene: .; J gene: TRBJ2-1; V gene: TRBV29-1; clone size: .; CDR3 protein: CSGRGGTNNEQFF; CDR3 DNA: TGCAGCGGGAGGGGGGGGACCAACAATGAGCAGTTCTTC
D gene: .; J gene: TRBJ1-4; V gene: TRBV4-2; clone size: .; CDR3 protein: CASSQDQGGNEKLFF; CDR3 DNA: TGTGCCAGCAGCCAAGATCAGGGAGGCAATGAAAAACTGTTTTTT
D gene: TRBD1; J gene: TRBJ1-2; V gene: TRBV7-9; clone size: .; CDR3 protein: CSSSLGFQGEGYTF; CDR3 DNA: TGTTCCAGCAGCTTAGGTTTCCAGGGGGAAGGCTACACCTTC
D gene: TRBD1; J gene: TRBJ1-2; V gene: TRBV6-5; clone size: few; CDR3 protein: CASSYVTGGLYGYTF; CDR3 DNA: TGTGCCAGCAGTTACGTCACAGGGGGTTTATATGGCTACACCTTC
D gene: TRBD1; J gene: TRBJ1-3; V gene: TRBV5-1; clone size: few; CDR3 protein: CASSHGGTGKSGNTIYF; CDR3 DNA: TGCGCCAGCAGCCACGGAGGGACAGGGAAATCCGGAAACACCATATATTTT
D gene: .; J gene: TRBJ2-7; V gene: TRBV11-2; clone size: .; CDR3 protein: CASRPGQGSYEQYF; CDR3 DNA: TGTGCCAGCAGGCCCGGGCAGGGTTCCTACGAGCAGTACTTC
D gene: TRBD1; J gene: TRBJ2-1; V gene: TRBV18; clone size: few; CDR3 protein: CASSPQGTVNEQFF; CDR3 DNA: TGTGCCAGCTCACCACAAGGGACAGTCAATGAGCAGTTCTTC
D gene: .; J gene: TRBJ1-2; V gene: TRBV19; clone size: .; CDR3 protein: CASSMDGQTNYGYTF; CDR3 DNA: TGTGCCAGTAGTATGGATGGACAGACCAACTATGGCTACACCTTC
D gene: TRBD1; J gene: TRBJ2-4; V gene: TRBV2; clone size: .; CDR3 protein: CASRGSGTEHIAKNIQYF; CDR3 DNA: TGTGCCAGCAGGGGATCCGGGACAGAACATATAGCCAAAAACATTCAGTACTTC
D gene: .; J gene: TRBJ1-1; V gene: TRBV18; clone size: .; CDR3 protein: CASSPGQNTEAFF; CDR3 DNA: TGTGCCAGCTCACCTGGGCAGAACACTGAAGCTTTCTTT
D gene: .; J gene: TRBJ1-1; V gene: TRBV7-2; clone size: .; CDR3 protein: CASSLGQRNTEAFF; CDR3 DNA: TGTGCCAGCAGCTTGGGACAACGGAACACTGAAGCTTTCTTT
D gene: .; J gene: TRBJ2-5; V gene: TRBV27; clone size: .; CDR3 protein: CASSQSRGETQYF; CDR3 DNA: TGTGCCAGCAGTCAGTCCCGGGGAGAGACCCAGTACTTC
D gene: .; J gene: TRBJ2-7; V gene: TRBV18; clone size: few; CDR3 protein: CASSPGLVSYEQYF; CDR3 DNA: TGTGCCAGCTCACCAGGCCTAGTCTCCTACGAGCAGTACTTC
D gene: TRBD1; J gene: TRBJ1-2; V gene: TRBV27; clone size: once; CDR3 protein: CASRGQGDGYTF; CDR3 DNA: TGTGCCAGCAGAGGACAGGGTGACGGCTACACCTTC
D gene: .; J gene: TRBJ2-1; V gene: TRBV2; clone size: .; CDR3 protein: CASGSGNEQFF; CDR3 DNA: TGTGCCAGCGGCTCGGGGAATGAGCAGTTCTTC
D gene: .; J gene: TRBJ2-2; V gene: TRBV2; clone size: .; CDR3 protein: CASSEEGGGLTGELFF; CDR3 DNA: TGTGCCAGCAGTGAAGAAGGGGGGGGGCTCACCGGGGAGCTGTTTTTT
D gene: .; J gene: TRBJ2-3; V gene: TRBV5-1; clone size: once; CDR3 protein: CASSLTGQVTDTQYF; CDR3 DNA: TGCGCCAGCAGCCTAACGGGACAAGTAACAGATACGCAGTATTTT
D gene: TRBD2; J gene: TRBJ2-3; V gene: TRBV4-1; clone size: .; CDR3 protein: CASSQRTSGGANTQYF; CDR3 DNA: TGCGCCAGCAGCCAAAGGACTAGCGGGGGTGCAAATACGCAGTATTTT
D gene: TRBD2; J gene: TRBJ2-3; V gene: TRBV7-2; clone size: few; CDR3 protein: CASSQGGGGAGDTQYF; CDR3 DNA: TGTGCCAGCAGCCAGGGTGGCGGGGGGGCCGGAGATACGCAGTATTTT
D gene: .; J gene: TRBJ1-2; V gene: TRBV6-1; clone size: .; CDR3 protein: CASRASGTEAYGYTF; CDR3 DNA: TGTGCCAGCAGGGCATCCGGGACTGAGGCCTATGGCTACACCTTC
D gene: TRBD2; J gene: TRBJ2-6; V gene: TRBV25-1; clone size: few; CDR3 protein: CASSVGGGTGANVLTF; CDR3 DNA: TGTGCCAGCAGTGTGGGGGGGGGTACCGGGGCCAACGTCCTGACTTTC
D gene: .; J gene: TRBJ2-1; V gene: TRBV5-1; clone size: .; CDR3 protein: CASSLGGGSYNEQFF; CDR3 DNA: TGCGCCAGCAGCTTGGGAGGGGGATCCTACAATGAGCAGTTCTTC
D gene: .; J gene: TRBJ1-2; V gene: TRBV29-1; clone size: .; CDR3 protein: CSVENRQRNGYTF; CDR3 DNA: TGCAGCGTTGAGAACAGGCAGAGAAATGGCTACACCTTC
D gene: TRBD1; J gene: TRBJ2-7; V gene: TRBV29-1; clone size: .; CDR3 protein: CSVNLMTGGYYEQYF; CDR3 DNA: TGCAGCGTCAACCTCATGACAGGGGGGTACTACGAGCAGTACTTC
D gene: .; J gene: TRBJ2-3; V gene: TRBV2; clone size: .; CDR3 protein: CASSYTRGDTQYF; CDR3 DNA: TGTGCCAGCAGTTATACACGTGGAGATACGCAGTATTTT
D gene: TRBD2; J gene: TRBJ2-7; V gene: TRBV5-1; clone size: .; CDR3 protein: CASSPGLAGLAYEQYF; CDR3 DNA: TGCGCCAGCAGCCCCGGACTAGCGGGACTTGCCTACGAGCAGTACTTC
D gene: .; J gene: TRBJ1-6; V gene: TRBV2; clone size: .; CDR3 protein: CASSARTAYNSPLHF; CDR3 DNA: TGTGCCAGCAGTGCACGAACGGCCTATAATTCACCCCTCCACTTT
D gene: .; J gene: TRBJ2-3; V gene: TRBV2; clone size: once; CDR3 protein: CASSATTGRSTDTQYF; CDR3 DNA: TGTGCCAGCAGCGCGACGACAGGACGTAGCACAGATACGCAGTATTTT
D gene: .; J gene: TRBJ2-1; V gene: TRBV11-2; clone size: .; CDR3 protein: CASSLEWQGGYNEQFF; CDR3 DNA: TGTGCCAGCAGCTTAGAGTGGCAGGGGGGCTACAATGAGCAGTTCTTC
D gene: .; J gene: TRBJ2-3; V gene: TRBV13; clone size: .; CDR3 protein: CASSSSLGRGSPFTDTQYF; CDR3 DNA: TGTGCCAGCAGCTCCTCCCTCGGCAGGGGTTCACCCTTCACAGATACGCAGTATTTT
D gene: TRBD1; J gene: TRBJ2-7; V gene: TRBV9; clone size: .; CDR3 protein: CASSVVGTGGVEQYF; CDR3 DNA: TGTGCCAGCAGCGTAGTAGGGACAGGGGGCGTCGAGCAGTACTTC
D gene: TRBD2; J gene: TRBJ2-1; V gene: TRBV11-2; clone size: .; CDR3 protein: CASSLGPPGGGSDEQFF; CDR3 DNA: TGTGCCAGCAGCTTAGGGCCCCCGGGCGGGGGTTCAGATGAGCAGTTCTTC
D gene: .; J gene: TRBJ1-1; V gene: TRBV7-9; clone size: once; CDR3 protein: CSSSLFGTEAFF; CDR3 DNA: TGTTCCAGCAGCTTATTCGGGACTGAAGCTTTCTTT
D gene: .; J gene: TRBJ1-3; V gene: TRBV30; clone size: .; CDR3 protein: CAWSVLNTIYF; CDR3 DNA: TGTGCCTGGAGTGTACTTAACACCATATATTTT
D gene: .; J gene: TRBJ1-1; V gene: TRBV5-6; clone size: .; CDR3 protein: CASSFGHSLMTEAFF; CDR3 DNA: TGTGCCAGCAGCTTCGGACATAGTTTGATGACTGAAGCTTTCTTT
D gene: .; J gene: TRBJ2-7; V gene: TRBV2; clone size: once; CDR3 protein: CASNGGQGNSYEQYF; CDR3 DNA: TGTGCCAGCAATGGAGGGCAGGGAAATTCCTACGAGCAGTACTTC